The next 28 T cell receptor beta chains were all read from a single sample in a study of somatic mutations in cytotoxic T cells in rheumatoid arthritis (dated by TCRdb to 2016 to 2017). The library came from the immunoSEQ multiplex PCR assay. TCRdb provides this immuneACCESS table in a form limited to in-frame rearrangements. Some clones are lacking; in checked studies, under half of them reflect an unresolved V gene, and why the rest are absent is not known. This sample has fewer than 30,000 clones in its table, and nearly 75% of those were observed once. Approximately 10% of the sample goes to the ten largest clones. What was sequenced was CD8+ T cells sorted from blood. The receptor set was obtained from a young woman in good health.

The chain is built from TRBV27 and TRBJ2-1; TRBD2 agrees at 9 bases. The germline V gene encodes CDR1 MNHEY and CDR2 SMNVEV (reference sequence). This CDR3 comprises 15 residues. The trim removed 10 bases at V and 7 bases at J, leaving 14 bases unmatched. CDR3 nucleotides: TGTGCCACGACTACTTTAGCGGGAGTATTTAATGAGCAGTTCTTC. It is translated as CATTTLAGVFNEQFF.

V and J are TRBV27 and TRBJ1-5, with no clear D. This CDR3 has 15 residues. V lost 2 bases and J 3 bases, leaving 11 bases between the germline ends. Germline values: CDR1 MNHEY, CDR2 SMNVEV (reference sequence). CDR3 loop: CASSLRLSFNQPQHF. CDR3 in DNA: TGTGCCAGCAGTTTAAGGCTCAGCTTCAATCAGCCCCAGCATTTT.

J is TRBJ1-5 and V is TRBV6-5; D is unclear. The CDR3 consists of 15 residues. The ends were cut back, 6 bases at V and 0 bases at J, with 12 bases in the middle. The germline V gene has CDR1 MNHEY and CDR2 SVGAGI. The CDR3 nucleotides read TGTGCCAGCAGCCTCATAGCTAATAGCAATCAGCCCCAGCATTTT. This sequence encodes CASSLIANSNQPQHF.

The gene calls are TRBV4-1 and TRBJ1-2, with 7 bases aligning to TRBD1. The germline gives CDR1 MGHRA, CDR2 YSYEKL. Losses at the gene ends were 0 bases for V and 4 bases for J; bases not matched to a gene: 2. This CDR3 has 14 amino acids. The CDR3 loop is CASSQERTGYGYTF. In DNA form, the CDR3 reads TGCGCCAGCAGCCAAGAAAGGACAGGCTATGGCTACACCTTC.

The rearrangement joins TRBV4-1 to TRBJ1-1, with D perhaps TRBD1 (6 bases). Germline CDR1 reads MGHRA; CDR2 reads YSYEKL. The CDR3 extends over 14 amino acids. V lost 3 bases, J lost 0 bases, and 8 bases lay in between. The CDR3 sequence is CASSQDRMNTEAFF. CDR3 bases: TGCGCCAGCAGCCAGGACAGAATGAACACTGAAGCTTTCTTT.

The chain is built from TRBV28 and TRBJ1-5; D is unresolved. Germline V gene lookup returns CDR1 MDHEN and CDR2 SYDVKM. There are 12 residues in the CDR3. Trimming cost V 4 bases and J 3 bases, with 4 bases left between them. The chain's CDR3 is CASSSTNQPQHF. CDR3 in DNA: TGTGCCAGCAGTTCCACCAATCAGCCCCAGCATTTT.

The J gene is TRBJ2-1, the V gene TRBV9; no firm D call. Trimming took off 0 bases at V and 2 bases at J, with 6 bases between the two ends. Germline lookup yields CDR1 SGDLS and CDR2 YYNGEE. The CDR3 length is 14 residues. This CDR3 reads CASSVEGPYNEQFF. DNA of the CDR3: TGTGCCAGCAGCGTAGAAGGGCCCTACAATGAGCAGTTCTTC.

The V gene is TRBV7-2, the J gene TRBJ1-5, with D uncertain. The V and J ends lost 5 bases and 1 base respectively, with 18 bases between them. The CDR3 is 17 residues long. Germline values: CDR1 SGHTA, CDR2 FQGNSA. The CDR3 protein is CASSPGQAPGSNQPQHF. Here the CDR3 DNA reads TGTGCCAGCAGCCCCGGCCAGGCGCCGGGAAGCAATCAGCCCCAGCATTTT.

V usage is TRBV6-6 and J usage is TRBJ2-5, with TRBD2 matching 8 bases. Germline CDR1 and CDR2: MNHNY and SVGAGI (reference sequence). The CDR3 is 13 residues long. With 2 bases clipped from V and 5 bases from J, the junction kept 1 base outside the gene matches. CDR3 DNA: TGTGCCAGCAGTTACCGGGGGGGGGAGACCCAGTACTTC. This codes for CASSYRGGETQYF.

V usage is TRBV12-2 and J usage is TRBJ2-2; the D call of TRBD1 is as the table states it, not checked on the DNA. TRBV12-2 is deemed a pseudogene. CDR3 length: 16 amino acids. The CDR3 is CASRLAGPPYTGELFF. The CDR3 DNA reads TGTGCAAGTCGCTTAGCGGGGCCTCCATACACCGGGGAGCTGTTTTTT.

The CDR3 loop reads CASSDRGRGDEQYV. The CDR3 DNA is TGTGCCAGCAGTGATCGGGGCAGGGGGGACGAGCAGTACGTC. This chain joins TRBV2 and TRBJ2-7; perhaps TRBD1 as D (7 bases). Germline lookup yields CDR1 SNHLY and CDR2 FYNNEI. The V and J ends lost 3 bases and 5 bases respectively, with 14 bases between them. The CDR3 covers 14 residues.

The rearrangement links TRBV7-9 to TRBJ1-4; tentative D call: TRBD1 (6 bases). This CDR3 is built from 14 residues. From germline, CDR1 is SEHNR and CDR2 FQNEAQ (reference sequence). The V end lost 4 bases, the J end lost 8 bases, and 14 bases lay between the germline ends. CDR3 sequence (DNA): TGTGCCAGCAGCTCAGGGGCGGGTATCGAAAAACTGTTTTTT. This gives the protein CASSSGAGIEKLFF.

This chain uses TRBV28 with TRBJ1-1; D is uncertain. There are 13 residues in the CDR3. With 6 bases removed from V and 7 bases from J, the gap between germline ends came to 15 bases. In germline, CDR1 is MDHEN, CDR2 SYDVKM. CDR3 sequence (DNA): TGTGCCAGCAGCAAGGTCGTAGGGCTTGAAGCTTTCTTT. This translates into CASSKVVGLEAFF.

The chain links TRBV2 to TRBJ2-1, with D uncertain. Between the trimmed V and J ends, which lost 2 bases and 1 base, there was a span of 15 bases. The CDR3 is made up of 17 amino acids. Germline V gene data show CDR1 as SNHLY and CDR2 as FYNNEI. The CDR3 nucleotides read TGTGCCAGCAGTGAATCAGGCCCCCTTAGTTCCTACAATGAGCAGTTCTTC. This encodes CASSESGPLSSYNEQFF.

This chain connects TRBV16 to TRBJ2-7, with D uncertain. Trimming removed 2 bases from V and 1 base from J, with 18 bases in between. In germline, CDR1 is KGHSY, CDR2 FQNENV. This CDR3 has 17 amino acids. CDR3 nucleotide sequence: TGTGCCAGCAGCCAAGTAATAGCAGGACCTCCTTCCTACGAGCAGTACTTC. The encoded protein is CASSQVIAGPPSYEQYF.

This sequence joins TRBV2 and TRBJ2-7; weak D call: TRBD1 (6 bases). This CDR3 has 14 residues. Per germline, CDR1 SNHLY and CDR2 FYNNEI. The V and J ends lost 2 bases and 5 bases respectively, with 13 bases between them. The CDR3, as DNA: TGTGCCAGCAGTGAAACTCAGGGGTTAAACGAGCAGTACGTC. Encoded protein: CASSETQGLNEQYV.

The chain employs TRBV30 and TRBJ2-1, with 11 nucleotides matching TRBD2. The CDR3 sequence is 14 residues long. The V segment lost 4 bases and the J segment 6 bases; nucleotides outside the gene matches: 5. Germline V gene sequence: CDR1 GTSNPN, CDR2 SVGIG (reference sequence). The CDR3 loop is CAWTISGRGNEQFF. CDR3 bases: TGTGCCTGGACAATTAGCGGGAGGGGCAATGAGCAGTTCTTC.

The chain uses TRBV28 and TRBJ2-1; D may be TRBD2 (6 bases). The ends were cut back, 1 base at V and 8 bases at J, with 12 bases in the middle. From germline, CDR1 is MDHEN and CDR2 SYDVKM. The CDR3 has 14 residues. CDR3 residues: CASSLSGGADEQFF. CDR3 sequence (DNA): TGTGCCAGCAGTTTATCCGGCGGGGCGGATGAGCAGTTCTTC.

The CDR3 nucleotides read TGTGCCAGCAGCCGCACAGGGGGTCCCGAGCCCCAGCATTTT. Amino acids: CASSRTGGPEPQHF. The genes are TRBV6-5 and TRBJ1-5; 8 bases map to TRBD1. Germline V CDR1 and CDR2: MNHEY, SVGAGI. The CDR3 has 14 amino acids. With V trimmed by 6 bases and J by 8 bases, 9 bases remained unmatched.

The chain links TRBV19 to TRBJ2-1; 8 bases align to TRBD2. Germline CDR1 LNHDA, CDR2 SQIVND (reference sequence). This CDR3 is 15 amino acids long. V was pared by 2 bases and J by 4 bases, with 4 bases of the junction left unmatched. The CDR3 loop reads CASSITGGLYNEQFF. The CDR3, as DNA: TGTGCCAGTAGTATAACGGGAGGGTTATACAATGAGCAGTTCTTC.

This clone was recorded only once. The rearrangement links TRBV29-1 to TRBJ2-3; perhaps TRBD2 as D (6 bases). This CDR3 has 13 residues. The germline gives CDR1 SQVTM, CDR2 ANQGSEA. V lost 8 bases to trimming and J lost 6 bases, with 18 bases between them. CDR3 residues: CSTRPRDSDTQYF. DNA of the CDR3: TGCAGCACCCGGCCACGGGACTCCGATACGCAGTATTTT.

The chain joins TRBV10-3 to TRBJ1-1; tentative D call: TRBD1 (6 bases). V dropped 5 bases and J dropped 0 bases, with 7 bases sitting between them. The CDR3 contains 13 residues. Germline CDR1 is ENHRY and CDR2 is SYGVKD. CDR3 bases: TGTGCCATCAGTCAGGGGATGAACACTGAAGCTTTCTTT. It translates to CAISQGMNTEAFF.

The J gene is TRBJ1-5, the V gene TRBV6-1; no firm D call. There are 12 residues in the CDR3. In germline, CDR1 is MNHNS, CDR2 SASEGT. V was clipped by 7 bases and J by 7 bases, with 11 bases between them. Here the CDR3 reads CASTTTQQPQHF. DNA of the CDR3: TGTGCCAGCACCACTACACAACAGCCCCAGCATTTT.

This sequence joins TRBV5-6 and TRBJ1-1, with D uncertain. This CDR3 spans 14 amino acids. The V end lost 2 bases, the J end lost 4 bases, and 12 bases lay between the germline ends. The V gene's germline CDR1 is SGHDT and CDR2 YYEEEE. This CDR3 reads CASSLAATSTEAFF. As DNA, the CDR3 is TGTGCCAGCAGCTTAGCGGCTACGAGCACTGAAGCTTTCTTT.

This rearrangement joins TRBV7-9 to TRBJ1-2; D is unclear. This CDR3 is 12 amino acids long. Trimming left V 4 bases short and J 8 bases short, with 11 bases between. CDR1 and CDR2 from the germline V gene are SEHNR and FQNEAQ (reference sequence). CDR3 nucleotide sequence: TGTGCCAGCAGCTCCACGGGAAACGGCTACACCTTC. Its protein is CASSSTGNGYTF.

There are a few counts of this clone. This chain uses TRBV19 with TRBJ2-2; no clear D. The germline gives CDR1 LNHDA, CDR2 SQIVND (reference sequence). The CDR3 contains 11 residues. The V gene lost 6 bases and the J gene lost 5 bases, with 4 bases spanning the gap. In DNA, the CDR3 is TGTGCCAGTAGCGATACCGGGGAGCTGTTTTTT. Its protein is CASSDTGELFF.

V gene TRBV29-1 combines with J gene TRBJ2-7; TRBD2 is a possible D gene (7 bases). This CDR3 has 14 residues. The germline V and J ends were trimmed by 3 bases and 2 bases, with 14 bases remaining between them. Germline-derived CDR1 and CDR2 are SQVTM and ANQGSEA. CDR3 loop: CSVESGGHPYEQYF. The CDR3 nucleotides read TGCAGCGTTGAGTCCGGGGGGCATCCCTACGAGCAGTACTTC.

This clone has only one observation. The chain combines TRBV19 with TRBJ2-1, with TRBD2 matching 8 bases. The germline V gene encodes CDR1 LNHDA and CDR2 SQIVND (reference sequence). This CDR3 spans 16 amino acids. Losses at the gene ends were 3 bases for V and 0 bases for J; bases not matched to a gene: 4. As DNA, the CDR3 is TGTGCCAGTAGTATTTTGGCGGGAGGCTCCTACAATGAGCAGTTCTTC. Amino acid sequence: CASSILAGGSYNEQFF.